The sequence of this TCR beta chain was determined in a study of response to subunit inactivated influenza vaccine. Overall study results and limits: Authors suggested few new T cells are recruited by each seasonal influenza vaccination.

TCRdb re-derived calls from the RT-PCR reads in MiXCR, one entry per CDR3 protein. The sample holds a few hundred thousand distinct CDR3 sequences, 14% seen once. A word on this clonotype: Its antigen remains unknown.

The CDR3 consists of 14 residues. Germline-derived CDR1 and CDR2 are DFQATT and SNEGSKA (reference sequence). Germline trimming cut 0 bases from V and 7 bases from J; bases unmatched to any gene: 2. The source was PBMCs from blood, collected 12 days after vaccination. V and J are TRBV20-1 and TRBJ1-5; 11 positions match TRBD1. The origin of this receptor is a man aged 45-65 years who received an inactivated influenza vaccine. CDR3 region: CSARDRTGGQPQHF. DNA of the CDR3: TGCAGTGCTAGAGATCGGACAGGGGGCCAGCCCCAGCATTTT.